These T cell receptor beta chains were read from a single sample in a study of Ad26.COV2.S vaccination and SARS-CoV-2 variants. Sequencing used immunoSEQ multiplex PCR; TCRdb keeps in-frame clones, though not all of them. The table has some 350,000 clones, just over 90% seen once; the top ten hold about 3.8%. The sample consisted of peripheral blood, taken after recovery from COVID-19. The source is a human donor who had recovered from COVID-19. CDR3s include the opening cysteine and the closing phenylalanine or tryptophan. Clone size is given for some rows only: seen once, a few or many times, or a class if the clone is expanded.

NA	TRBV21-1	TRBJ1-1	CASSFRTDMNTEAFF
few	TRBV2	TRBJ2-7	CASSIFYEQYF
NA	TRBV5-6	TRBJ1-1	CASSLFFREAFF
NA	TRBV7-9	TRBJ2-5	CASSPLRDGETQYF
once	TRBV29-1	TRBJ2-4	CSFRDAKNIQYF
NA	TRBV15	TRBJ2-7	CATSRVPGQLSYEQYF
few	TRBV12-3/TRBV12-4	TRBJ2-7	CASSPGQGYEQYF
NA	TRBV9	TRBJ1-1	CASSISGNTEAFF
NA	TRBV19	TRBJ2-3	CASSIRPGVVDTQYF
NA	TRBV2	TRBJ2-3	CASSRQGGTLTDTQYF
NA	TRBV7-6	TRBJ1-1	CASSLGAGVNTEAFF
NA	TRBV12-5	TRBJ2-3	CASAVLAGGSTDTQYF
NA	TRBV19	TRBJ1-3	CASDRGQGGNTIYF
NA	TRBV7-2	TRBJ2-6	CASSLVSRSSGANVLTF
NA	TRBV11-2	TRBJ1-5	CASSLGYSNQPQHF
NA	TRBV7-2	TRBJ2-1	CASSLGTSGVGEQFF
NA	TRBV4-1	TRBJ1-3	CASSQGHSGNTIYF